This TCR beta chain was found in a study of T cell repertoires in cytomegalovirus infection. Comment on this clonotype: Its antigen is still unknown.

The germline V and J ends were trimmed by 4 bases and 0 bases, with 15 bases remaining between them. The V gene's germline CDR1 is SEHNR and CDR2 FQNEAQ (reference sequence). The CDR3 has 16 residues. A single record per CDR3 protein comes from TCRdb applying MiXCR to the reads. This table has tens of thousands of distinct CDR3 sequences, 20% to 25% appearing once. The sequence derives from a human donor in good health (CMV status not recorded). Some clones in this sample may be carry-over from other donors' samples. The sample in question was CD8+ T cells from cultured PBMCs, obtained from culture after CMV antigen stimulation. The rearrangement links TRBV7-9 to TRBJ1-1, with a possible D match to TRBD1 (5 bases). DNA of the CDR3: TGTGCCAGCAGCTCCGTTGGGGACTCCATGAACACTGAAGCTTTCTTT. It is translated as CASSSVGDSMNTEAFF. Complete variable domain (other parts from reference TRBV7-9 and TRBJ1-1): DTGVSQNPRHKITKRGQNVTFRCDPISEHNRLYWYRQTLGQGPEFLTYFQNEAQLEKSRLLSDRFSAERPKGSFSTLEIQRTEQGDSAMYLCASSSVGDSMNTEAFFGQGTRLTVV.